Listed here are 29 T cell receptor beta chains from one sample, sequenced in a study of T cells in Graves' hyperthyroidism and ophthalmopathy. There were TCR beta CDR3 regions amplified from RNA transcripts. Initially, a first-round RT-PCR of the TCR CDR3 employed the HTBI primer set. TCRdb itself ran the multiplex PCR reads through MiXCR, one entry per CDR3 protein. The sample contains about 560,000 distinct CDR3 sequences, about a sixth of which appear only once. Sequenced sample: blood. The source of these receptors is a woman under 40 with Graves' hyperthyroidism.

This clonotype was observed a few times. Here the CDR3 reads CASSSPDSLYEQYF. The CDR3, as DNA: TGTGCCAGCAGTTCCCCGGACTCCCTCTACGAGCAGTACTTC. The V and J genes are TRBV12-3 or TRBV12-4 and TRBJ2-7; D perhaps matches TRBD2 (5 bases). The V end lost 4 bases, the J end lost 3 bases, and 13 bases lay between the germline ends. The CDR3 has 14 amino acids.

The V call is TRBV6-1, the J call TRBJ2-7, with TRBD2 matching 8 bases. The CDR3 length is 15 residues. The ends lost 6 bases at V and 6 bases at J; junction bases unmatched: 13. Per germline, CDR1 MNHNS and CDR2 SASEGT. CDR3 protein: CASRYTLAGYREQYF. The DNA of the CDR3 is TGTGCCAGCAGGTATACTTTAGCGGGATATCGCGAGCAGTACTTC.

This clonotype was found many times. V is TRBV6-2 or TRBV6-3 and J is TRBJ2-7; 9 bases are shared with TRBD2. CDR3 length equals 16 residues. V lost 2 bases, J lost 6 bases, and 11 bases stayed unmatched. Germline V gives CDR1 MNHEY, CDR2 SVGEGT. The CDR3 loop is CASSYHGSGSPLEQYF. The CDR3 bases are TGTGCCAGCAGTTACCACGGTAGCGGGAGCCCTCTCGAGCAGTACTTC.

Turning to this clonotype: A much larger clone differs from this one at a single base, so this may be a read error. The chain joins TRBV18 to TRBJ2-1; D possibly corresponds to TRBD1 (6 bases). The germline V gene encodes CDR1 KGHSH and CDR2 LQKENI. The CDR3 consists of 16 residues. The CDR3, as DNA: TGTGCCAGCTCACCACCTTCCAGGGGAGAAGGCAATAAGCAGTTCTTC. This gives the protein CASSPPSRGEGNKQFF.

This clonotype has ten or more counts. V and J are TRBV28 and TRBJ1-1, with D possibly being TRBD1 (6 bases). The CDR3 runs to 15 residues. Trimming took off 4 bases at V and 1 base at J, with 13 bases between the two ends. Per germline, CDR1 MDHEN and CDR2 SYDVKM. Here the CDR3 DNA reads TGTGCCAGCAGTTCCACGGCCAGGGGGAACACTGAAGCTTTCTTT. Encoded protein: CASSSTARGNTEAFF.

This clonotype came up a few times. The chain carries TRBV29-1 and TRBJ2-3, with 8 nucleotides matching TRBD2. Germline CDR1 SQVTM, CDR2 ANQGSEA. The CDR3 length is 14 residues. With 7 bases clipped from V and 2 bases from J, the junction kept 8 bases outside the gene matches. The CDR3 nucleotides read TGCAGCGCCGGGACTAGTACCATCACAGATACGCAGTATTTT. Protein product: CSAGTSTITDTQYF.

This clonotype was detected ten times or more. The rearrangement joins TRBV29-1 to TRBJ2-7, with D perhaps TRBD1 (5 bases). V was cut by 7 bases and J by 3 bases, with 16 bases left in between. The CDR3 has 13 amino acids. Germline CDR1 reads SQVTM; CDR2 reads ANQGSEA. The CDR3 loop reads CSAREGEVYEQYF. CDR3 DNA: TGCAGCGCACGTGAAGGGGAAGTCTACGAGCAGTACTTC.

This clonotype has a count of ten or more. The chain carries TRBV4-1 and TRBJ1-6; TRBD1 agrees at 7 bases. From germline, CDR1 is MGHRA and CDR2 YSYEKL. The CDR3 covers 16 residues. V gave up 4 bases and J gave up 3 bases; unmatched junction bases: 6. The CDR3 reads CASSPSGTVYNSPLHF. The CDR3 DNA is TGCGCCAGCAGCCCGTCCGGGACAGTCTATAATTCACCCCTCCACTTT.

This clonotype was picked up one time. A read error may account for a junction end that differs from germline. The chain recombines TRBV7-2 with TRBJ1-1; TRBD1 might be the D (5 bases). This CDR3 has 14 amino acids. Germline assignment: CDR1 SGHTA and CDR2 FQGNSA. The CDR3 loop is CAGSVDRRNTEAFF. DNA of the CDR3: TGTGCCGGCAGCGTAGACAGACGGAACACTGAAGCTTTCTTT.

This clonotype was seen ten or more times. The gene calls are TRBV6-2 or TRBV6-3 and TRBJ2-2; 7 nucleotides agree with TRBD1. The V gene end was trimmed by 5 bases and the J gene end by 0 bases; junction bases not matched to a gene: 6. The CDR3 is 16 residues long. Per germline, CDR1 MNHEY and CDR2 SVGEGT. The DNA for the CDR3 is TGTGCCAGCAGTAAAACAGGGGTGACGAACACCGGGGAGCTGTTTTTT. This codes for CASSKTGVTNTGELFF.

Only a few counts were recorded for this clonotype. The V and J genes are TRBV13 and TRBJ2-7; 7 bases are shared with TRBD1. The CDR3 length is 18 residues. The germline V gene encodes CDR1 PRHDT and CDR2 FYEKMQ (reference sequence). V dropped 0 bases and J dropped 6; count of bases not matched to a gene: 17. CDR3: CASSLGEYHRGSELEQYF. In DNA, the CDR3 is TGTGCCAGCAGCTTAGGAGAATACCACAGGGGATCTGAGCTCGAGCAGTACTTC.

This clonotype appeared a few times. The J gene is TRBJ1-4, the V gene TRBV6-1; 8 nucleotides align to TRBD1. Germline V lookup: CDR1 MNHNS, CDR2 SASEGT. Trimming cost V 1 base and J 10 bases; bases outside gene matches: 2. The CDR3 has 13 residues. CDR3 region: CASSEGTGGKLFF. Here the CDR3 DNA reads TGTGCCAGCAGTGAAGGAACAGGGGGAAAACTGTTTTTT.

This clonotype was picked up many times. The chain recombines TRBV20-1 with TRBJ2-5; TRBD2 matches at 8 bases. J lost 2 bases, V lost 0 bases, and 8 bases had no gene match. In germline, CDR1 is DFQATT, CDR2 SNEGSKA (reference sequence). The CDR3 contains 16 residues. This chain's CDR3 is CSARDGGSGTQETQYF. CDR3 sequence (DNA): TGCAGTGCTAGAGATGGAGGTAGCGGGACGCAAGAGACCCAGTACTTC.

The chain has TRBV9 and TRBJ2-1; D not certain. Germline V gives CDR1 SGDLS, CDR2 YYNGEE. V lost 2 bases, J lost 4 bases, and 13 bases lay in between. The CDR3 extends over 15 amino acids. The CDR3 reads CASSVSSLKYNEQFF. In nucleotides, the CDR3 is TGTGCCAGCAGCGTCAGCAGCCTCAAGTACAATGAGCAGTTCTTC.

This clonotype was recorded many times. The chain employs TRBV7-6 and TRBJ2-7, with 8 bases matching TRBD1. This CDR3 has 14 amino acids. Per the germline V gene, CDR1 is SGHVS and CDR2 is FNYEAQ. J lost 5 bases, V lost 7 bases, and 10 bases had no gene match. The CDR3 loop reads CASITLGTGNEQYF. For the CDR3, the DNA is TGTGCCAGCATCACACTGGGGACAGGCAACGAGCAGTACTTC.

The V and J genes are TRBV15 and TRBJ2-1, with TRBD2 as a possible D gene (6 bases). This CDR3 is built from 17 residues. The V end was cut by 5 bases, the J end by 4 bases, with 21 bases between. Per the germline V gene, CDR1 is LNHNV and CDR2 is YYDKDF (reference sequence). The CDR3 DNA is TGTGCCACCAGCCGTGGAGCGGGCTTATCAATTTACAATGAGCAGTTCTTC. Translating it yields CATSRGAGLSIYNEQFF.

This clonotype was seen many times. The chain has TRBV6-2 or TRBV6-3 and TRBJ2-7; D is unresolved. The CDR3 runs 15 residues. CDR1 is MNHEY, CDR2 SVGEGT, per germline. Trimming took 6 bases from V and 1 from J, leaving 16 bases between them. DNA for the CDR3: TGTGCCAGCAGGCCCAACAATCTGGGGTCCTACGAGCAGTACTTC. This gives the protein CASRPNNLGSYEQYF.

The table lists this clonotype with a few counts. The rearrangement uses TRBV19 and TRBJ2-7; D is ambiguous. The CDR3 covers 14 residues. The V gene's germline CDR1 is LNHDA and CDR2 SQIVND (reference sequence). The V and J ends lost 3 bases and 0 bases respectively, with 9 bases between them. The chain's CDR3 is CASSIRAGSYEQYF. The CDR3 nucleotides read TGTGCCAGTAGTATCCGGGCCGGCTCCTACGAGCAGTACTTC.

This clonotype was recorded at least ten times. V and J are TRBV5-6 and TRBJ1-1; D is ambiguous. The V gene lost 2 bases and the J gene lost 0 bases, with 11 bases spanning the gap. The germline V gene has CDR1 SGHDT and CDR2 YYEEEE. This CDR3 spans 15 amino acids. The CDR3 spells CASSLWGGVNTEAFF. The CDR3 DNA follows: TGTGCCAGCAGCTTATGGGGTGGGGTGAACACTGAAGCTTTCTTT.

On this clonotype itself: A read error is possible here, since a much larger clone lies one base away. This chain links TRBV10-2 with TRBJ2-2; 9 nucleotides line up with TRBD2. CDR3 length: 17 amino acids. Germline V gives CDR1 WSHSY, CDR2 SAAADI. CDR3 region: CASNAGLAGSNTGELLF. The CDR3 DNA follows: TGCGCCAGCAACGCTGGGCTAGCGGGAAGCAACACCGGGGAGCTGTTGTTT.

The chain recombines TRBV28 with TRBJ1-1; 8 bases line up with TRBD1. Germline V gene lookup returns CDR1 MDHEN and CDR2 SYDVKM. The J segment lost 9 bases and the V segment lost 6 bases, leaving 9 bases of the junction unmatched. The length of the CDR3 is 13 residues. The CDR3 DNA is TGTGCCAGCAGCTCCGACAGGGGATTGAAAGCTTTCTTT. The encoded protein is CASSSDRGLKAFF.

This clonotype occurred a few times. The chain is built from TRBV6-1 and TRBJ2-1; tentatively, D is TRBD2 (6 bases). V was cut by 6 bases and J by 2 bases, with 14 bases left in between. The CDR3 is made up of 15 amino acids. Per the germline V gene, CDR1 is MNHNS and CDR2 is SASEGT. This CDR3 reads CASSAGSSPYNEQFF. Written as DNA, the CDR3 is TGTGCCAGCAGCGCGGGATCCTCGCCCTACAATGAGCAGTTCTTC.

There are a few counts of this clonotype. V is TRBV30 and J is TRBJ2-1, with TRBD2 matching over 7 bases. The CDR3 consists of 17 residues. V lost 0 bases to trimming and J lost 7 bases; unmatched junction nucleotides: 15. Germline CDR1 is GTSNPN and CDR2 is SVGIG (reference sequence). The CDR3 coding sequence is TGTGCCTGGAGTGTATGGCTGCTAGCGGCTACCTTGAATGAGCAGTTCTTC. The encoded protein is CAWSVWLLAATLNEQFF.

This clonotype occurred a few times. The V call is TRBV4-1, the J call TRBJ1-5, with TRBD1 as a possible D gene (5 bases). V was trimmed by 2 bases and J by 4 bases, leaving 12 bases between them. The germline V gene encodes CDR1 MGHRA and CDR2 YSYEKL. CDR3 length: 15 amino acids. CDR3 in amino acids: CASSQPGQKNQPQHF. The CDR3 nucleotides are TGCGCCAGCAGCCAACCAGGGCAAAAAAATCAGCCCCAGCATTTT.

This clonotype was picked up a small number of times. This chain uses TRBV20-1 with TRBJ2-7; D may be TRBD2 (6 bases). CDR1 is DFQATT and CDR2 is SNEGSKA in the germline V gene (reference sequence). V lost 3 bases, J lost 6 bases, and 18 bases lay in between. This CDR3 comprises 14 residues. The DNA for the CDR3 is TGCAGTGCTAGGTCCCTCGGGGCGGAGGGCGAGCAGTACTTC. Protein product: CSARSLGAEGEQYF.

This clonotype was seen repeatedly, ten times or more. V gene TRBV15 combines with J gene TRBJ2-2; D perhaps matches TRBD1 (7 bases). This CDR3 is built from 15 residues. V dropped 4 bases and J dropped 6 bases, with 15 bases sitting between them. The V gene's germline CDR1 is LNHNV and CDR2 YYDKDF (reference sequence). CDR3 sequence (DNA): TGTGCCACCAGCACCCTCCAGGGGGAGGCCGGGGAGCTGTTTTTT. Translation gives CATSTLQGEAGELFF.

This clonotype was recorded many times. The gene calls are TRBV20-1 and TRBJ2-2; possibly TRBD2 for D (6 bases). This CDR3 region has 18 residues. Germline V gene sequence: CDR1 DFQATT, CDR2 SNEGSKA (reference sequence). The V end lost 3 bases, the J end lost 0 bases, and 20 bases lay between the germline ends. The CDR3 spells CSASGWGKRAANTGELFF. The CDR3 nucleotides are TGCAGTGCTAGTGGGTGGGGTAAGCGGGCCGCGAACACCGGGGAGCTGTTTTTT.

A note on this clonotype: A read error is possible here, since a much larger clone lies one base away. The rearrangement links TRBV20-1 to TRBJ2-1, with no clear D. Germline V gene sequence: CDR1 DFQATT, CDR2 SNEGSKA (reference sequence). The length of the CDR3 is 14 residues. This CDR3 reads CSASDHGSCNEQFF. In DNA, the CDR3 is TGCAGTGCTAGCGACCATGGCTCCTGCAATGAGCAGTTCTTC.

Regarding this clonotype: One end of the junction is discordant with germline, which a read error may explain. The rearrangement joins TRBV5-1 to TRBJ2-7; D is possibly TRBD2 (6 bases). The CDR3 contains 15 residues. Germline V gives CDR1 SGHRS, CDR2 YFSETQ. As DNA, the CDR3 is TGTGCCAGCAGCGTAGGGGTTAGCGGAGAGTACGGGCAGTACTTC. Amino acid sequence: CASSVGVSGEYGQYF. The entire variable domain, with the rest obtained from reference TRBV5-1 and TRBJ2-7, is as follows: KAGVTQTPRYLIKTRGQQVTLSCSPISGHRSVSWYQQTPGQGLQFLFEYFSETQRNKGNFPGRFSGRQFSNSRSEMNVSTLELGDSALYLCASSVGVSGEYGQYFGPGTRLTVT.